Following are 13 T cell receptor beta chains from one sample sequenced in a study of blood T cells in healthy people across ages. The authors ran a second PCR of roughly 6 to 11 cycles using a sample-barcoded 5' primer and a J-beta primer mix. MiXCR was run by TCRdb on the 5' RACE reads, yielding one entry per CDR3 protein. The sample lists roughly 2 million distinct CDR3 sequences; around half were seen once. Sample: blood. These receptors all come from a woman between 40 and 55 years old in good health.

Concerning this clonotype: This clone may be a read error of a much larger clone one base away. The rearrangement joins TRBV7-9 to TRBJ2-1, with 9 positions matching TRBD2. Germline V gene sequence: CDR1 SEHNR, CDR2 FQNEAQ (reference sequence). The CDR3 has 14 residues. The trim removed 5 bases at V and 8 bases at J, leaving 7 bases unmatched. The CDR3 sequence is CASSPRAGGDEQFF. The DNA of the CDR3 is TGTGCCAGCAGCCCTAGAGCGGGGGGCGATGAGCAGTTCTTC.

The chain recombines TRBV9 with TRBJ2-1, with D perhaps given as TRBD1 or TRBD2 (5 bases each). Trimming took 3 bases from V and 9 from J, leaving 13 bases between them. This CDR3 comprises 13 residues. The V gene's germline CDR1 is SGDLS and CDR2 YYNGEE. The CDR3 nucleotides read TGTGCCAGCAGCGGAGGGGCCCCCGGTGAGCAGTTCTTC. Translated, it gives CASSGGAPGEQFF.

The CDR3 sequence is CATSFTGTVETQYF. The CDR3, as DNA: TGTGCCACCAGCTTCACGGGGACAGTCGAGACCCAGTACTTC. The chain carries TRBV24-1 and TRBJ2-7, with 7 bases fitting TRBD1. TRBJ2-5 explains the end of the DNA better; the J call may be wrong. In germline, CDR1 is KGHDR, CDR2 SFDVKD. CDR3 length: 14 residues.

The V gene is TRBV2, the J gene TRBJ2-3; TRBD1 matches 7 bases. This CDR3 has 16 amino acids. After removal of 2 bases from V and 0 bases from J, the junction contained 5 bases not matched to a gene. Germline assignment: CDR1 SNHLY and CDR2 FYNNEI. CDR3 sequence reads: CASSENDRASTDTQYF. The CDR3 DNA is TGTGCCAGCAGTGAAAACGACAGGGCTAGCACAGATACGCAGTATTTT.

The chain carries TRBV4-1 and TRBJ2-1; possibly TRBD2 for D (6 bases). This CDR3 has 15 amino acids. CDR1 is MGHRA and CDR2 is YSYEKL in the germline V gene. V lost 0 bases to trimming and J lost 10 bases, with 16 bases between them. This chain's CDR3 is CASSQDWRGRGEQFF. The CDR3 coding sequence is TGCGCCAGCAGCCAAGATTGGCGGGGACGTGGGGAGCAGTTCTTC.

The J gene is TRBJ1-2, the V gene TRBV29-1; 10 nucleotides agree with TRBD1. J gave up 9 bases and V 4 bases, and 14 bases lay outside the gene matches. Per the germline V gene, CDR1 is SQVTM and CDR2 is ANQGSEA. This CDR3 contains 15 residues. The CDR3 DNA sequence: TGCAGCGTTGGGTTAGGCGGGACAGGGGAAGGGAGCTACACCTTC. Translation gives CSVGLGGTGEGSYTF.

The genes are TRBV20-1 and TRBJ2-5; TRBD2 matches at 8 bases. Trimming cost V 0 bases and J 3 bases; bases outside gene matches: 6. Germline V CDR1 and CDR2: DFQATT, SNEGSKA (reference sequence). The CDR3 consists of 15 residues. The CDR3 nucleotides are TGCAGTGCTAGAGATAACCAGCGGGGGAAAGAGACCCAGTACTTC. Translation: CSARDNQRGKETQYF.

The gene calls are TRBV9 and TRBJ2-5; possible D gene TRBD2, 6 bases. Looked up from germline, CDR1 is SGDLS and CDR2 is YYNGEE. The CDR3 runs to 14 residues. V shed 0 bases and J shed 5 bases, with 11 bases lying between them. The CDR3 DNA reads TGTGCCAGCAGCGTAGATTCGGGGGAGGAGACCCAGTACTTC. Translation gives CASSVDSGEETQYF.

Regarding this clonotype: The junction does not match germline at one end; this may be a read error. The genes are TRBV6-5 and TRBJ2-3; 8 positions agree with TRBD2. The CDR3 length is 16 residues. CDR1 and CDR2 from the germline V gene are MNHEY and SVGAGI. Here the CDR3 DNA reads TGTACCAGCAGTATCCGGGGGGGACCGATCACAGATACGCAGTATTTT. As protein: CTSSIRGGPITDTQYF.

A note on this clonotype: This may come from a read error, since a much larger clone is one base off. The chain uses TRBV7-2 and TRBJ2-1, with 9 bases identical to TRBD2. CDR3 length equals 15 residues. Germline CDR1 reads SGHTA; CDR2 reads FQGNSA. The ends lost 1 base at V and 5 bases at J; junction bases unmatched: 3. The CDR3 sequence: CASSLGSSGDNEQFF. In DNA form, the CDR3 reads TGTGCCAGCAGCTTAGGATCTAGCGGGGACAATGAGCAGTTCTTC.

The chain is built from TRBV4-3 and TRBJ2-7; TRBD2 might be the D (7 bases). This CDR3 has 15 amino acids. Germline CDR1 and CDR2: LGHNA and YSLEER. V was cut by 1 base and J by 5 bases, with 15 bases left in between. The CDR3 loop is CASSQVNREGNEQYF. CDR3 coding DNA: TGCGCCAGCAGCCAAGTAAACAGGGAGGGAAACGAGCAGTACTTC.

This clonotype has more than one count but fewer than ten. This rearrangement joins TRBV28 to TRBJ2-4; tentatively, D is TRBD1 (5 bases). V lost 0 bases and J 0 bases, leaving 18 bases between the germline ends. The CDR3 length is 19 residues. Germline CDR1 MDHEN, CDR2 SYDVKM. The CDR3 DNA follows: TGTGCCAGCAGTTTATGGGCCAGGGATTTCCGTGAAGCCAAAAACATTCAGTACTTC. It is translated as CASSLWARDFREAKNIQYF.

V gene TRBV5-1 combines with J gene TRBJ2-5; TRBD2 might be the D (6 bases). The germline CDR1 and CDR2 sequences are SGHRS and YFSETQ. This CDR3 region has 16 residues. V was trimmed by 0 bases and J by 1 base, leaving 13 bases between them. CDR3 residues: CASSLGPRDFQETQYF. In DNA, the CDR3 is TGCGCCAGCAGCTTGGGGCCCCGGGACTTCCAAGAGACCCAGTACTTC.